Reported below is one T cell receptor (beta chain). Its antigen is still unknown. The TRB cDNA libraries were prepared by 5' RACE with UMI labels. TCRdb re-called the 5' RACE reads; one entry per CDR3 protein, DNA not given. The ten top clones account for 2.5%, within a sample of approximately 5,000 distinct CDR3 sequences. The data originate from a study of CXCR3-negative and CXCR3-positive naive CD8 T cells. Study-level points and caveats: Relative to CXCR3-negative naive cells, CXCR3-positive naive cells had more hydrophobic TRB CDR3s.

This CDR3 is 13 amino acids long. CDR1 is MNHNY and CDR2 is SVGAGI in the germline V gene (reference sequence). Input material: naive CXCR3+ CD8+ T cells from blood. Subset in this sample: CD45RO-CCR7+CD27+CD95- naive CD8+ T cells expressing CXCR3 (TNR3+). This clonotype was obtained from a human donor in good health. Some clones in this sample may be carry-over from other donors' samples. The chain links TRBV6-6 to TRBJ1-5. CDR3 residues: CASSYGGNQPQHF.